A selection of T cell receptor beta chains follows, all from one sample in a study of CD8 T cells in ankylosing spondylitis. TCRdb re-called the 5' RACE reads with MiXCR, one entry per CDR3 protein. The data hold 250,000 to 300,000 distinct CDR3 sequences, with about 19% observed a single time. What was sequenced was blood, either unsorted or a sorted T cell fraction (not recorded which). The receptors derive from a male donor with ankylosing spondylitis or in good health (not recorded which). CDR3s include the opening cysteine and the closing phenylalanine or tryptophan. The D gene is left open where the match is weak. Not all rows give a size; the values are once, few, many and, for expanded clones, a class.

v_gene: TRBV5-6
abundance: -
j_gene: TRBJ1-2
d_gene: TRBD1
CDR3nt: TGTGCCAGCAGCTCGCCGGGACAGCTGAACTATGGCTACACCTTC
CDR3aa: CASSSPGQLNYGYTF

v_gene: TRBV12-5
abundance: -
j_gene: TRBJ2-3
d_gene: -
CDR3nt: TGTGCTAGTGCCAGGACCCTGGTCGCAGATACGCAGTATTTT
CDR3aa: CASARTLVADTQYF

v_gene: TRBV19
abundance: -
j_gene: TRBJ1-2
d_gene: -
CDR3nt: TGTGCCAGTAGCGGAGACGGGGCGAGTGGCTACACCTTC
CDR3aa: CASSGDGASGYTF

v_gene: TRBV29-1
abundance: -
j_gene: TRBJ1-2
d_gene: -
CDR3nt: TGCAGCGTTGAAGACCGGGAAAAATATCACGACACCTTC
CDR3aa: CSVEDREKYHDTF

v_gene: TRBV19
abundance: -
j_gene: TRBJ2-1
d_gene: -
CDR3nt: TGTGCCAGTAGTATTAGCCTAAGCTCCTACAATGAGCAGTTCTTC
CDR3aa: CASSISLSSYNEQFF

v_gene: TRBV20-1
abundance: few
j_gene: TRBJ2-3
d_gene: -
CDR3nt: TGCAGTGCAACAGATACGCAGTATTTT
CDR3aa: CSATDTQYF

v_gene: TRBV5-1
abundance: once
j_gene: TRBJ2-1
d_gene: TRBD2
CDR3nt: TGCGCCAGCAGCTTTACTAGCGGGAGATATGAGCAGTTCTTC
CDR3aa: CASSFTSGRYEQFF

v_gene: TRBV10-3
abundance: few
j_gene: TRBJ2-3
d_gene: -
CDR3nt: TGTGCCATCAGTGGAGGGGTAGCGTCGGAGGGTACAGATACGCAGTATTTT
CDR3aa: CAISGGVASEGTDTQYF

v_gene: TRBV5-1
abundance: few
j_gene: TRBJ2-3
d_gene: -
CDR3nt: TGCGCCAGCAGTGATCAGCGGATCACAGATACGCAGTATTTT
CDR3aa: CASSDQRITDTQYF

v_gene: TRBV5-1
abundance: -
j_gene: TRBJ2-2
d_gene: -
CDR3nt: TGCGCCAGCAGCCTTAGCGCCACCGGGGAGCTGTTTTTT
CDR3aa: CASSLSATGELFF

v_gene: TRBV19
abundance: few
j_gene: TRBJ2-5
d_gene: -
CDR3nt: TGTGCCAGTAGTCCCTTGACAGGCGAGACCCAGTACTTC
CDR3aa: CASSPLTGETQYF

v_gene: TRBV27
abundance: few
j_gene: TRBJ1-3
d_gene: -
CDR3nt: TGTGCCAGCAGTTTAGGACGCCAAGCTGGAAACACCATATATTTT
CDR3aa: CASSLGRQAGNTIYF

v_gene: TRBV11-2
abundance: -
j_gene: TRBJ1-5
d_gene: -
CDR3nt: TGTGCCAGCAGCCCCTCGGGGGGCAATCAGCCCCAGCATTTT
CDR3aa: CASSPSGGNQPQHF

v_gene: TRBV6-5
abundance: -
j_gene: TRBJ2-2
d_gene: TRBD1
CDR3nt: TGTGCCAGCAGTTCAAGACGACAGGGTAACACCGGGGAGCTGTTTTTT
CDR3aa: CASSSRRQGNTGELFF

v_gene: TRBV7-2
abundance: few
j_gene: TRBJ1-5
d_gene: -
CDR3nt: TGTGCCAGCAGCATCGGGGGCAATCAGCCCCAGCATTTT
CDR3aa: CASSIGGNQPQHF

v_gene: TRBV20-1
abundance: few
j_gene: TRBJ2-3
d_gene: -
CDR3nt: TGCAGTGCTAGAGCGGGGGTCGGCACAGATACGCAGTATTTT
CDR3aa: CSARAGVGTDTQYF

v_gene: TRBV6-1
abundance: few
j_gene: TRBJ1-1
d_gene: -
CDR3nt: TGTGCCAGCAGGCGGGACTTATCGGCTTTCTTT
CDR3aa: CASRRDLSAFF

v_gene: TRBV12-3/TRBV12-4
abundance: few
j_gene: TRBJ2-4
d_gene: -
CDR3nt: TGTGCCAGCAGTTTGTTGCAGGGATTAGCCAAAAACATTCAGTACTTC
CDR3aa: CASSLLQGLAKNIQYF

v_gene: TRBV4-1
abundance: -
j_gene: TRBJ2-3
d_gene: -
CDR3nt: TGCGCCAGCAGCCACACAGGGGGGGCGGTAGATACGCAGTATTTT
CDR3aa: CASSHTGGAVDTQYF

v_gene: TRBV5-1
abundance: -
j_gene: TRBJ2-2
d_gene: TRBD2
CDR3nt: TGCGCCAGCAGCTTGGTTCTAGCGGGACACACCGGGGAGCTGTTTTTT
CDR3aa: CASSLVLAGHTGELFF

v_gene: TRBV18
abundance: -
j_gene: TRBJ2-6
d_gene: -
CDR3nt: TGTGCCAGCTCACCAGGGGGCCACATCTCTGGGGCCAACGTCCTGACTTTC
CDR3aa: CASSPGGHISGANVLTF

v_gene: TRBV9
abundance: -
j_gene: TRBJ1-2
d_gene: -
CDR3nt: TGTGCCAGCACCCTCAACAGGGAAGGAGGCTACACCTTC
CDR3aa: CASTLNREGGYTF

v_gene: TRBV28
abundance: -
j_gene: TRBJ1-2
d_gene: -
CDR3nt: TGTGCCAGCAGGCCTTCCGGGACCTCAGACTTTAACTATGGCTACACCTTC
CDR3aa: CASRPSGTSDFNYGYTF

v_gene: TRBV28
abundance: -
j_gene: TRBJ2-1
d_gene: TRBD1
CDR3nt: TGTGCCAGCAGCAAGGGACAGGGGATCGGGGATGAGCAGTTCTTC
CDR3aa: CASSKGQGIGDEQFF

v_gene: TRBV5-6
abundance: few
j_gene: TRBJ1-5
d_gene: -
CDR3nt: TGTGCCAGCAGCTTTGCAGGGGCAGTCAATCAGCCCCAGCATTTT
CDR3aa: CASSFAGAVNQPQHF

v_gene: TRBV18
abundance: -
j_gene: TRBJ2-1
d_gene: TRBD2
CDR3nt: TGTGCCAGCTCACCACCGGGGACTAGCGGACAAACCTACAATGAGCAGTTCTTC
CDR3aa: CASSPPGTSGQTYNEQFF

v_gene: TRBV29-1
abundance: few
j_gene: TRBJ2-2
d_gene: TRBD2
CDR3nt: TGCAGCGTTCGTAGCGGGAGGGTTCCCGGGGAGCTGTTTTTT
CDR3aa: CSVRSGRVPGELFF

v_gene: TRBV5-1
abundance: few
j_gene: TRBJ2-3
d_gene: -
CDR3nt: TGCGCCAGCAGCTTGGACGGCGGGGTGGGCACAGATACGCAGTATTTT
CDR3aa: CASSLDGGVGTDTQYF

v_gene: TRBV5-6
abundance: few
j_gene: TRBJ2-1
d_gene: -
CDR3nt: TGTGCCAGCAGCCGGGACCTTTTAAGCTCCTACAATGAGCAGTTCTTC
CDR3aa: CASSRDLLSSYNEQFF

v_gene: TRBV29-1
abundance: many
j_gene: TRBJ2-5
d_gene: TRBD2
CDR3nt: TGCAGCGTTGAACGGACTAGCGGCCAAGAGACCCAGTACTTC
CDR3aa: CSVERTSGQETQYF